This T cell receptor beta chain is drawn from a study of T cells after yellow fever vaccination. Study-level information: The SMART-Seq v4 Ultra Low Input method served to prepare the low-cell-number fractions.

The V end was cut by 5 bases, the J end by 7 bases, with 15 bases between. From germline, CDR1 is SNHLY and CDR2 FYNNEI. This CDR3 has 13 residues. This clonotype appeared a few times. Its specificity is unknown. Study-level points and caveats: High-abundance clonotypes from the bulk population could contaminate FACS-sorted repertoires.

MiXCR, applied by TCRdb to the 5' RACE reads, yields one record per CDR3 protein. Here the sample spans roughly 260,000 distinct CDR3 sequences, roughly 13% being singletons. Source: CD4+ T cells sorted from PBMCs, taken 45 days after the yellow fever booster vaccination. The genes are TRBV2 and TRBJ2-7, with D unclear. The sequence derives from a man aged 25 to 40 who received the YFV17D yellow fever vaccine. The CDR3 protein is CASSPRTQGEQYF. The CDR3 coding sequence is TGTGCCAGCAGTCCGCGGACCCAAGGGGAGCAGTACTTC. The variable domain in full, completed from reference TRBV2 and TRBJ2-7, reads EPEVTQTPSHQVTQMGQEVILRCVPISNHLYFYWYRQILGQKVEFLVSFYNNEISEKSEIFDDQFSVERPDGSNFTLKIRSTKLEDSAMYFCASSPRTQGEQYFGPGTRLTVT.